A selection of T cell receptor beta chains follows, all from one sample in a study of CD8 T cells in Susac syndrome. TCRdb recomputed calls from the immunoSEQ multiplex PCR reads with MiXCR, one row per CDR3 protein. The sample shows around 23,000 distinct CDR3 sequences, approximately 92% of them seen only once. Sequencing was done on a sample of CD8+ T cells from PBMCs. These TCRs come from a human donor with Susac syndrome. CDR3s include the opening cysteine and the closing phenylalanine or tryptophan. A D gene is named only where the DNA matches it firmly.

TRBJ2-5,TRBV6-5,-,CASSTDGGQETQYF
TRBJ2-1,TRBV2,-,CASSVRQVDNEQFF
TRBJ2-2,TRBV30,TRBD1,CAWRGQGRHGELFF
TRBJ2-5,TRBV20-1,TRBD2,CSARPGLRRDRTQYF
TRBJ2-5,TRBV29-1,-,CSIPWGKGVEETQYF
TRBJ2-5,TRBV29-1,-,CSVGLGRRYQETQYF
TRBJ2-5,TRBV7-9,TRBD2,CASRLGGTQETQYF
TRBJ1-6,TRBV2,-,CASRAPGGGYNSPLHF
TRBJ2-7,TRBV27,-,CASTGPFYEQYF
TRBJ1-5,TRBV27,-,CASSYALNQPQHF
TRBJ2-7,TRBV5-6,-,CASSWGPDYEQYF
TRBJ1-1,TRBV5-6,-,CASSLVRGTEAFF
TRBJ2-3,TRBV24-1,-,CATSDSVTDTQYF
TRBJ2-1,TRBV27,TRBD2,CASSLSPSGGYNEQFF
TRBJ1-6,TRBV30,-,CARRGAQNSPLHF
TRBJ1-6,TRBV6-6,-,CASQGFDYNSPLHF
TRBJ2-1,TRBV28,-,CASSLGVIQGNEQFF
TRBJ2-3,TRBV7-3,-,CASSSGGGTDTQYF
TRBJ1-5,TRBV20-1,-,CSARYLYSNQPQHF
TRBJ1-1,TRBV20-1,TRBD1,CSAGSDRELTEAFF
TRBJ1-5,TRBV18,-,CASSPPGQGGRQPQHF
TRBJ2-7,TRBV5-1,-,CASSLEGGGDEQYF
TRBJ1-4,TRBV7-2,-,CASSLAEESEKLFF
TRBJ2-1,TRBV5-8,-,CASSLRGALESNEQFF
TRBJ2-6,TRBV4-3,TRBD1,CASSRKQGAGANVLTF
TRBJ2-3,TRBV28,-,CASSLIGSADTQYF
TRBJ1-1,TRBV5-1,-,CASSLTEVTEAFF
TRBJ1-4,TRBV6-2/TRBV6-3,-,CASSYSQDSNEKLFF
TRBJ1-6,TRBV6-6,-,CASTLEYMGSPLHF
TRBJ1-4,TRBV19,-,CASSIGTIEVINEKLFF
TRBJ1-4,TRBV3-1,-,CASSQDAGRNEKLFF
TRBJ1-6,TRBV12-2,-,CASRSLFWSYNSPLHF
TRBJ1-1,TRBV7-9,-,CASGGEPMNTEAFF
TRBJ2-3,TRBV12-3/TRBV12-4,-,CASSPLGDTQYF
TRBJ2-7,TRBV28,-,CAGGASGLDEQYF
TRBJ2-5,TRBV28,TRBD1,CASSLHPGQGEWIETQYF
TRBJ1-6,TRBV5-4,-,CASSYGTLNSPLHF
TRBJ1-1,TRBV27,TRBD1,CASSLSGTGRAEAFF
TRBJ1-5,TRBV7-9,-,CASSPGEGRRGPQHF
TRBJ2-7,TRBV28,-,CASTVRYEQYF